What follows are 9 T cell receptor beta chains derived from one specimen sequenced in a study of T cells in Graves' hyperthyroidism and ophthalmopathy. Researchers amplified the TCR beta CDR3 regions from RNA transcripts. HTBI primers were the set used in a first-round RT-PCR of the TCR CDR3. TCRdb processed the multiplex PCR reads anew with MiXCR; each CDR3 protein has one entry. The profile covers nearly 250,000 distinct CDR3 sequences, with roughly 15% appearing a single time and about 29% taken by the ten largest. Specimen: blood. The source of these receptors is a young woman with Graves' ophthalmopathy.

The table lists this clonotype with many counts. The V gene is TRBV11-2, the J gene TRBJ2-6, with TRBD1 matching over 9 bases. The CDR3 has 17 residues. Germline V gene sequence: CDR1 SGHAT, CDR2 FQNNGV. The V and J ends lost 3 bases and 4 bases, in that order; junction bases with no gene match: 7. The DNA for the CDR3 is TGTGCCAGCAGCTTGCAACAGGGGGCTTTAGGGGCCAACGTCCTGACTTTC. This translates into CASSLQQGALGANVLTF.

CDR3 sequence: CASSLQLAGGSGELFF. CDR3 coding DNA: TGTGCCAGCAGCTTGCAACTAGCGGGAGGGTCCGGGGAGCTGTTTTTT. The chain joins TRBV5-6 to TRBJ2-2; the match to TRBD2 covers 13 bases. The CDR3 length is 16 residues. J was trimmed by 6 bases and V by 1 base; bases with no gene match: 3. CDR1 and CDR2 (germline): SGHDT, YYEEEE.

This clonotype was seen at least ten times. The genes are TRBV28 and TRBJ1-2, with 7 bases aligning to TRBD1. The CDR3 totals 15 residues. Germline V gene data show CDR1 as MDHEN and CDR2 as SYDVKM. V was pared by 4 bases and J by 2 bases, with 7 bases of the junction left unmatched. CDR3 sequence reads: CASSSAGTANYGYTF. The CDR3 nucleotides are TGTGCCAGCAGTTCAGCCGGGACAGCGAACTATGGCTACACCTTC.

In this sample, this clonotype turned up many times. This chain uses TRBV28 with TRBJ2-1; the D is unclear. The CDR3 contains 13 residues. CDR1 and CDR2 from the germline V gene are MDHEN and SYDVKM. The germline V and J ends were trimmed by 2 bases and 13 bases, with 15 bases remaining between them. In nucleotides, the CDR3 is TGTGCCAGCAGTTTACTGGCGGAAACTTACCAGTTCTTC. Protein product: CASSLLAETYQFF. Complete variable domain (other parts from reference TRBV28 and TRBJ2-1): DVKVTQSSRYLVKRTGEKVFLECVQDMDHENMFWYRQDPGLGLRLIYFSYDVKMKEKGDIPEGYSVSREKKERFSLILESASTNQTSMYLCASSLLAETYQFFGPGTRLTVL.

This clonotype was seen many times. The chain employs TRBV11-2 and TRBJ2-6; D remains ambiguous. Germline CDR1 is SGHAT and CDR2 is FQNNGV. There are 15 residues in the CDR3. V dropped 2 bases and J dropped 3 bases, with 8 bases sitting between them. The CDR3 here is CASSLTSNGANVLTF. The CDR3 DNA reads TGTGCCAGCAGCTTAACCAGCAATGGGGCCAACGTCCTGACTTTC.

This clonotype was seen ten or more times. The chain joins TRBV6-1 to TRBJ1-6; perhaps TRBD1 as D (5 bases). Germline-derived CDR1 and CDR2 are MNHNS and SASEGT. With 5 bases removed from V and 3 bases from J, the gap between germline ends came to 11 bases. The CDR3 extends over 15 amino acids. The CDR3 region is CASSRDRIYNSPLHF. The DNA for the CDR3 is TGTGCCAGCAGTCGAGACAGAATCTATAATTCACCCCTCCACTTT.

The J gene is TRBJ2-7, the V gene TRBV27; TRBD2 matches at 9 bases. Trimming cost V 4 bases and J 6 bases; bases outside gene matches: 7. CDR3 length: 14 amino acids. Germline CDR1 is MNHEY and CDR2 is SMNVEV (reference sequence). CDR3 amino acids: CASSWLAGKSEQYF. In nucleotides, the CDR3 is TGTGCCAGCAGTTGGCTAGCGGGAAAATCCGAGCAGTACTTC.

This clonotype occurred many times. The chain carries TRBV20-1 and TRBJ2-1, with 9 bases matching TRBD2. CDR1 and CDR2 (germline): DFQATT, SNEGSKA (reference sequence). With 6 bases clipped from V and 7 bases from J, the junction kept 7 bases outside the gene matches. The CDR3 spans 13 residues. The CDR3 protein is CSALAGSRNEQFF. The CDR3 bases are TGCAGTGCCCTAGCGGGAAGCAGGAATGAGCAGTTCTTC.

This clonotype came up many times. This sequence joins TRBV6-1 and TRBJ2-7; perhaps TRBD1 as D (6 bases). Trimming stripped 10 bases from V and 0 bases from J, with 13 bases between. The V gene's germline CDR1 is MNHNS and CDR2 SASEGT. There are 13 residues in the CDR3. CDR3 DNA: TGTGCCACGTGCCGGGACATCTCCTACGAGCAGTACTTC. Protein sequence: CATCRDISYEQYF.